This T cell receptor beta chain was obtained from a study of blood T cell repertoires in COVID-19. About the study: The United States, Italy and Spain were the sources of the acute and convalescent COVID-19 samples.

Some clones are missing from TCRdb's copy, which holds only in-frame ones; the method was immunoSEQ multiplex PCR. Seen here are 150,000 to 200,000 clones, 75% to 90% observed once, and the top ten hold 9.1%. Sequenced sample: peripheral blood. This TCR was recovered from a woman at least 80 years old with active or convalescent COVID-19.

The CDR3 DNA follows: TGTGCCAGCAGCCTCCGGACAGTTTGGATTGAAGAAAAACTGTTTTTT. Its protein product is CASSLRTVWIEEKLFF. This chain links TRBV3-1 (or the pseudogene TRBV3-2) with TRBJ1-4; D perhaps matches TRBD1 (6 bases). Trimming pared 4 bases from V and 8 bases from J, leaving 20 bases between. There are 16 residues in the CDR3. The germline gives CDR1 LGHDT, CDR2 YNNKEL (reference sequence).